Many counts were recorded for the clone carrying this TCR beta chain. This specimen comes from a study of regulatory T cells in long-lasting Graves disease. Building of the TCR beta libraries involved iRepertoire HTBI primers and Arm-PCR of CDR3 regions. Each CDR3 protein is one row after TCRdb ran MiXCR on the multiplex PCR reads. Of more than 350,000 distinct CDR3 sequences in the sample, 14% to 15% are singletons; the top ten hold around 17%. Regarding time point: newly diagnosed GD, antithyroid drugs for less than 3 months. The TCR library was prepared using RNA isolated from PBMCs. The CDR3 loop spans 13 amino acids. V trimming: 8 bases; J trimming: 8 bases; junction bases outside the gene matches: 10. Germline V gene sequence: CDR1 PRHDT, CDR2 FYEKMQ (reference sequence). These data were also reused for a study on T cells in Graves' hyperthyroidism and ophthalmopathy.

The receptor comes from a woman between 25 and 40 years old with Graves disease. The sample was peripheral blood mononuclear cells (PBMCs), taken at new diagnosis, from a patient treated with antithyroid drugs. V is TRBV13 and J is TRBJ1-2; 8 bases agree with TRBD1. Here the CDR3 reads CASRMTGDVGYTF. CDR3 in DNA: TGTGCCAGCCGCATGACAGGGGACGTAGGCTACACCTTC.